The 21 T cell receptor beta chains below come from one sample, sequenced in a study of Ad26.COV2.S vaccination and SARS-CoV-2 variants. Repertoires were generated with immunoSEQ multiplex PCR, while TCRdb's copy carries only in-frame clones and drops some. Of over 200,000 clones listed, around nine tenths are singletons. As to treatment: some 19 received Ad26.COV2.S at low or high dose, single or two shots; a few received placebo; per-sample allocation not given. The investigators took samples on day 63 after the first vaccine or placebo injection. This material consisted of peripheral blood, taken in a trial of Ad26.COV2.S vaccine versus placebo. These receptors all stem from a person between 18 and 60 years old who received the Ad26.COV2.S COVID-19 vaccine or a placebo.

This chain links TRBV19 with TRBJ2-1; no clear D gene. Germline CDR1 and CDR2: LNHDA and SQIVND (reference sequence). V lost 7 bases and J 6 bases, leaving 10 bases between the germline ends. The CDR3 runs to 12 residues. The CDR3 DNA reads TGTGCCAGTAAAGTCCACGGCAATGAGCAGTTCTTC. It specifies CASKVHGNEQFF.

The chain is built from TRBV9 and TRBJ1-2; 7 bases map to TRBD1. CDR3 length: 15 amino acids. J was trimmed by 4 bases and V by 3 bases; bases with no gene match: 9. Germline loops: CDR1 SGDLS, CDR2 YYNGEE. The CDR3 DNA follows: TGTGCCAGCAGCGCCCTCGGGACAGTAGCCTATGGCTACACCTTC. Translation: CASSALGTVAYGYTF.

This chain joins TRBV28 and TRBJ2-1, with 13 bases lining up with TRBD2. V was pared by 6 bases and J by 0 bases, with 17 bases of the junction left unmatched. CDR1 is MDHEN, CDR2 SYDVKM, per germline. This CDR3 is 21 amino acids long. The CDR3 sequence: CASSLGTTGTSGKTSYNEQFF. CDR3 nucleotides: TGTGCCAGCAGCCTTGGGACGACCGGGACTAGCGGGAAGACCTCCTACAATGAGCAGTTCTTC.

The rearrangement uses TRBV9 and TRBJ1-1; D possibly corresponds to TRBD1 (6 bases). The CDR3 has 13 residues. Between the trimmed V and J ends, which lost 3 bases and 1 base, there was a span of 7 bases. Germline V CDR1 and CDR2: SGDLS, YYNGEE. The CDR3: CASSATGNTEAFF. The CDR3, as DNA: TGTGCCAGCAGCGCGACAGGGAACACTGAAGCTTTCTTT. The full variable domain, completed using reference TRBV9 and TRBJ1-1, is DSGVTQTPKHLITATGQRVTLRCSPRSGDLSVYWYQQSLDQGLQFLIQYYNGEERAKGNILERFSAQQFPDLHSELNLSSLELGDSALYFCASSATGNTEAFFGQGTRLTVV.

V and J are TRBV20-1 and TRBJ1-2, with TRBD1 as a possible D gene (5 bases). V was pared by 3 bases and J by 0 bases, with 20 bases between. This CDR3 is 17 amino acids long. Germline-derived CDR1 and CDR2 are DFQATT and SNEGSKA (reference sequence). CDR3 sequence: CSASVMQGSESNYGYTF. The CDR3 DNA sequence: TGCAGTGCTAGTGTGATGCAGGGAAGTGAGTCTAACTATGGCTACACCTTC.

The chain joins TRBV11-2 to TRBJ2-2; D might be TRBD1 or TRBD2, each matching 5 bases. The CDR3 length is 14 residues. Germline-derived CDR1 and CDR2 are SGHAT and FQNNGV. The V and J ends lost 5 bases and 4 bases respectively, with 11 bases between them. CDR3 sequence reads: CASSPGTVTGELFF. The CDR3 coding sequence is TGTGCCAGCAGCCCCGGGACGGTCACCGGGGAGCTGTTTTTT.

The chain has TRBV4-3 and TRBJ2-3, with 9 bases matching TRBD1. This CDR3 has 17 amino acids. After removal of 4 bases from V and 3 bases from J, the junction contained 11 bases not matched to a gene. Germline CDR1 reads LGHNA; CDR2 reads YSLEER. The CDR3 protein is CASSLFTRDRGTDTQYF. DNA of the CDR3: TGCGCCAGCAGCCTTTTTACGAGAGACAGGGGGACAGATACGCAGTATTTT.

The rearrangement joins TRBV19 to TRBJ2-7; 11 bases match TRBD1. The CDR3 totals 13 residues. The germline CDR1 and CDR2 sequences are LNHDA and SQIVND (reference sequence). With 5 bases clipped from V and 5 bases from J, the junction kept 2 bases outside the gene matches. The CDR3 region has the DNA TGTGCCAGTAGTGGACAGGGGGCCCACGAGCAGTACTTC. Translation: CASSGQGAHEQYF.

The rearrangement links TRBV5-1 to TRBJ2-2; weak D call: TRBD2 (5 bases). Trimming left V 4 bases short and J 4 bases short, with 11 bases between. Germline loops: CDR1 SGHRS, CDR2 YFSETQ. The CDR3 runs to 14 residues. This CDR3 reads CASSGLGVTGELFF. CDR3 bases: TGCGCCAGCAGCGGCCTCGGGGTCACCGGGGAGCTGTTTTTT.

The chain links TRBV6-2 or TRBV6-3 to TRBJ1-4, with a tentative D call TRBD1 (5 bases). Trimming cost V 2 bases and J 4 bases, with 11 bases left between them. Germline V CDR1 and CDR2: MNHEY, SVGEGT. The CDR3 runs 15 residues. The CDR3 region is CASSYGTANNEKLFF. CDR3 coding DNA: TGTGCCAGCAGTTACGGGACGGCCAATAATGAAAAACTGTTTTTT.

V usage is TRBV19 and J usage is TRBJ2-3, with 8 bases identical to TRBD2. The CDR3 is 14 amino acids. With V trimmed by 8 bases and J by 6 bases, 10 bases remained unmatched. CDR1 and CDR2 (germline): LNHDA, SQIVND (reference sequence). CDR3 DNA: TGTGCCAGTTCGCGGGGGGACCACCCCGATACGCAGTATTTT. Amino acids: CASSRGDHPDTQYF.

The chain has TRBV5-1 and TRBJ2-7; TRBD2 agrees at 13 bases. In germline, CDR1 is SGHRS, CDR2 YFSETQ. With 0 bases clipped from V and 2 bases from J, the junction kept 8 bases outside the gene matches. This CDR3 is built from 18 residues. CDR3 sequence reads: CASSLARTSGRRTYEQYF. In nucleotides, the CDR3 is TGCGCCAGCAGCTTGGCCAGGACTAGCGGGAGAAGGACCTACGAGCAGTACTTC.

V usage is TRBV30 and J usage is TRBJ2-3; possible D gene TRBD1, 6 bases. Looked up from germline, CDR1 is GTSNPN and CDR2 is SVGIG (reference sequence). The CDR3 is made up of 12 amino acids. V gave up 3 bases and J gave up 9 bases, with 13 bases separating them. The CDR3 sequence is CAWREVQGTQYF. The CDR3 DNA sequence: TGTGCCTGGAGGGAAGTCCAGGGGACGCAGTATTTT.

This clone occurred once. V and J are TRBV9 and TRBJ2-7, with TRBD2 as a possible D gene (7 bases). Trimming left V 0 bases short and J 3 bases short, with 13 bases between. The CDR3 runs 15 residues. The germline CDR1 and CDR2 sequences are SGDLS and YYNGEE. The CDR3 spells CASSVGGGVHYEQYF. The CDR3 DNA is TGTGCCAGCAGCGTAGGAGGGGGGGTACACTACGAGCAGTACTTC.

This clone was seen once. The chain is built from TRBV7-9 and TRBJ2-1; D is undetermined. This CDR3 spans 15 amino acids. Germline lookup yields CDR1 SEHNR and CDR2 FQNEAQ (reference sequence). V dropped 6 bases and J dropped 5 bases, with 17 bases sitting between them. CDR3 sequence: CASSSPYSQNNEQFF. The CDR3 nucleotides read TGTGCCAGCAGTTCTCCTTACAGCCAAAACAATGAGCAGTTCTTC.

The chain employs TRBV7-2 and TRBJ2-7, with TRBD2 matching 11 bases. V lost 1 base and J lost 6; bases outside the gene matches: 5. Germline V CDR1 and CDR2: SGHTA, FQGNSA. The CDR3 is 15 amino acids. This CDR3 reads CASSLVSGGAGEQYF. Here the CDR3 DNA reads TGTGCCAGCAGCTTAGTTAGCGGGGGGGCCGGCGAGCAGTACTTC.

The chain couples TRBV5-4 to TRBJ2-7; 10 bases are a match to TRBD1. V was clipped by 2 bases and J by 6 bases; unmatched bases: 5. Germline CDR1 SGHNT, CDR2 YYREEE (reference sequence). The CDR3 covers 14 residues. The DNA of the CDR3 is TGTGCCAGCAGCTTCGGGGACAGGGGCGGCGAGCAGTACTTC. Encoded protein: CASSFGDRGGEQYF.

This clone was detected only a few times. The V call is TRBV6-5, the J call TRBJ1-2, with D unresolved. The CDR3 spans 12 residues. V dropped 6 bases and J dropped 7 bases, with 12 bases sitting between them. CDR1 and CDR2 (germline): MNHEY, SVGAGI. The CDR3 DNA sequence: TGTGCCAGCAGAGAGGAAGTTGGTGGCTACACCTTC. The encoded protein is CASREEVGGYTF.

The V gene is TRBV18, the J gene TRBJ1-5, with D unresolved. The ends were cut back, 0 bases at V and 2 bases at J, with 11 bases in the middle. The CDR3 sequence is 16 residues long. Looked up from germline, CDR1 is KGHSH and CDR2 is LQKENI. The chain's CDR3 is CASSPPLLGGNQPQHF. In nucleotides, the CDR3 is TGTGCCAGCTCACCACCTCTACTTGGCGGCAATCAGCCCCAGCATTTT.

CDR3 in amino acids: CASSTPGTYNEQFF. Here the CDR3 DNA reads TGTGCCAGTAGTACCCCGGGGACCTACAATGAGCAGTTCTTC. The chain is built from TRBV19 and TRBJ2-1, with a tentative D call TRBD2 (5 bases). Germline CDR1 and CDR2: LNHDA and SQIVND (reference sequence). The CDR3 totals 14 residues. V was shortened by 4 bases and J by 2 bases, with 9 bases between the two germline ends.

This clone showed up just a few times. V is TRBV7-2 and J is TRBJ2-3, with 9 positions matching TRBD1. CDR1 and CDR2 (germline): SGHTA, FQGNSA. V trimming: 4 bases; J trimming: 4 bases; junction bases outside the gene matches: 12. The CDR3 covers 17 residues. The CDR3 is CASSSRPGQGKSDTQYF. The CDR3 bases are TGTGCCAGCAGCTCCCGTCCGGGACAGGGAAAGTCAGATACGCAGTATTTT.